The 12 T cell receptor beta chains below all came from one sample that was sequenced in a study of T-cell memory formation after mild COVID-19. TCRdb analysed the 5' RACE reads with MiXCR anew, one entry per CDR3 protein. The data hold some 200,000 distinct CDR3 sequences, with 20% to 25% observed a single time. The sample taken for sequencing was PBMCs or a T cell subset sorted from them (not recorded which). The receptors shown here come from an adult woman who had mild COVID-19 (a few samples of this study predate the infection). Cell type and time point are not known.

The chain employs TRBV4-2 and TRBJ2-7; possibly TRBD1 for D (5 bases). This CDR3 contains 15 residues. The V end was cut by 1 base, the J end by 1 base, with 11 bases between. Germline values: CDR1 LGHNA, CDR2 YNFKEQ. CDR3 region: CASSQAGCESYEQYF. The CDR3 bases are TGTGCCAGCAGCCAAGCAGGGTGCGAATCCTACGAGCAGTACTTC.

The chain employs TRBV6-6 and TRBJ1-5, with 8 nucleotides matching TRBD1. There are 14 residues in the CDR3. V dropped 6 bases and J dropped 5; count of bases not matched to a gene: 6. Germline CDR1 is MNHNY and CDR2 is SVGAGI (reference sequence). This CDR3 reads CASRSTGGDQPQHF. CDR3 nucleotides: TGTGCCAGCAGATCTACAGGGGGGGATCAGCCCCAGCATTTT.

The chain couples TRBV4-3 to TRBJ2-6, with D perhaps matching TRBD2 (5 bases). Germline CDR1 reads LGHNA; CDR2 reads YSLEER. V was shortened by 3 bases and J by 0 bases, with 9 bases between the two germline ends. This CDR3 comprises 16 residues. CDR3 coding DNA: TGCGCCAGCAGCCAGAACGGGAACTCTGGGGCCAACGTCCTGACTTTC. The encoded protein is CASSQNGNSGANVLTF.

The rearrangement uses TRBV5-6 and TRBJ1-2; 11 bases align to TRBD1. Germline V CDR1 and CDR2: SGHDT, YYEEEE. Trimming at V came to 0 bases and at J to 4 bases, leaving 20 bases not matched to a gene. The CDR3 runs to 21 residues. CDR3 in amino acids: CASSLVTGQGATFLPIYGYTF. The CDR3 bases are TGTGCCAGCAGCTTGGTCACTGGACAGGGGGCGACTTTTCTCCCCATCTATGGCTACACCTTC.

This clonotype has a count of ten or more. The chain has TRBV3-1 and TRBJ2-3; 9 bases are a match to TRBD1. The length of the CDR3 is 15 residues. Germline CDR1 LGHDT, CDR2 YNNKEL (reference sequence). V was pared by 5 bases and J by 6 bases, with 9 bases of the junction left unmatched. The CDR3 is CASSIRDRAHDTQYF. The CDR3 DNA reads as TGTGCCAGCAGCATACGGGACAGGGCGCACGATACGCAGTATTTT.

The V and J genes are TRBV27 and TRBJ2-2; 7 bases line up with TRBD2. The J segment lost 0 bases and the V segment lost 10 bases, leaving 17 bases of the junction unmatched. The germline V gene encodes CDR1 MNHEY and CDR2 SMNVEV (reference sequence). CDR3 size: 18 residues. CDR3 in DNA: TGTGCCACCAAGCAGGGATCGGGGCTAGCGGCGAACACCGGGGAGCTGTTTTTT. Amino acid sequence: CATKQGSGLAANTGELFF.

The chain joins TRBV7-8 to TRBJ2-7; possible D gene TRBD2, 6 bases. Looked up from germline, CDR1 is SGHVS and CDR2 is FQNEAQ. The CDR3 contains 15 residues. The V and J ends lost 5 bases and 3 bases respectively, with 17 bases between them. DNA for the CDR3: TGTGCCAGCAGCCCCAACTCGGGACTTAACTACGAGCAGTACTTC. As protein: CASSPNSGLNYEQYF.

This clonotype showed up just once. The J gene is TRBJ2-3, the V gene TRBV27; 8 bases map to TRBD2. Germline V gene data show CDR1 as MNHEY and CDR2 as SMNVEV (reference sequence). V gave up 5 bases and J gave up 2 bases; unmatched junction bases: 24. CDR3 length: 21 residues. CDR3 nucleotides: TGTGCCAGCAGTACCAGGAATCCCCCACGTCTGCGGGGGGACCTCACAGATACGCAGTATTTT. This encodes CASSTRNPPRLRGDLTDTQYF.

This clonotype was picked up one time. The DNA of the CDR3 is TGTGCCAGCAGCCCAACCACGGGCCGATACGAGCAGTACTTC. It encodes CASSPTTGRYEQYF. The V gene is TRBV9, the J gene TRBJ2-7; no reliable D call. CDR3 length: 14 residues. The V and J ends lost 4 bases and 4 bases respectively, with 15 bases between them. Germline CDR1 and CDR2: SGDLS and YYNGEE.

The table lists this clonotype with a few counts. This sequence joins TRBV7-9 and TRBJ2-5, with D perhaps matching TRBD2 (6 bases). This CDR3 has 14 residues. Germline V gene sequence: CDR1 SEHNR, CDR2 FQNEAQ (reference sequence). V lost 1 base, J lost 5 bases, and 11 bases lay in between. CDR3 nucleotide sequence: TGTGCCAGCAGCTTAGGGACTATCTGGGAGACCCAGTACTTC. Its protein product is CASSLGTIWETQYF.

This clonotype was seen a handful of times. The chain recombines TRBV7-2 with TRBJ2-1; a weak D match, TRBD1 (8 bases). V lost 1 base and J lost 10, with 17 bases in between. CDR1 and CDR2 (germline): SGHTA, FQGNSA. CDR3 length: 15 residues. In nucleotides, the CDR3 is TGTGCCAGCAGCTTAGGCCACAGGGGGGGACCGGAGCAGTTCTTC. Protein sequence: CASSLGHRGGPEQFF.

The genes are TRBV12-3 or TRBV12-4 and TRBJ1-6; possible D gene TRBD1, 5 bases. Between the trimmed V and J ends, which lost 2 bases and 5 bases, there was a span of 10 bases. The CDR3 is 15 residues long. The CDR3, as DNA: TGTGCCAGCAGTTTATCAGGGAGGCATAATTCACCCCTCCACTTT. It translates to CASSLSGRHNSPLHF.